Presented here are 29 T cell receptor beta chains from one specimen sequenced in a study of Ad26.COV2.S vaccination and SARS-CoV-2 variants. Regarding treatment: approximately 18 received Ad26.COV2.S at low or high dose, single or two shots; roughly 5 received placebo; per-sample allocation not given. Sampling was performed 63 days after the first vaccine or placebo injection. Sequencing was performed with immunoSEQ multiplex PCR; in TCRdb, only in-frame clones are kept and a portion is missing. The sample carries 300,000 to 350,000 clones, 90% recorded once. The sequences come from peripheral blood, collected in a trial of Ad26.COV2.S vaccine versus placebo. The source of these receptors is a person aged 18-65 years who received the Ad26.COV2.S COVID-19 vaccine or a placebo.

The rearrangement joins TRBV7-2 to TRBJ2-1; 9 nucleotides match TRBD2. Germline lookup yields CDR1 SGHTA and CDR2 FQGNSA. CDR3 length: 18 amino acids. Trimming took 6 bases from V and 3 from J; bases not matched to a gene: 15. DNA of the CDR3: TGTGCCAGCAGTCCCCCGGCGGGGGGGGGTCACTTCTACAATGAGCAGTTCTTC. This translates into CASSPPAGGGHFYNEQFF. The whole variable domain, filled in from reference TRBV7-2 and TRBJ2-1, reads GAGVSQSPSNKVTEKGKDVELRCDPISGHTALYWYRQSLGQGLEFLIYFQGNSAPDKSGLPSDRFSAERTGGSVSTLTIQRTQQEDSAVYLCASSPPAGGGHFYNEQFFGPGTRLTVL.

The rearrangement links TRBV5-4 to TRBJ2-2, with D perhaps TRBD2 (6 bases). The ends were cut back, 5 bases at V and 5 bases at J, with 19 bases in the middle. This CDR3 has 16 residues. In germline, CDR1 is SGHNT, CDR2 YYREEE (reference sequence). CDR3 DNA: TGTGCCAGCAGTTGGGTGACCGGGAGCGGGACCGGGGAGCTGTTTTTT. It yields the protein CASSWVTGSGTGELFF.

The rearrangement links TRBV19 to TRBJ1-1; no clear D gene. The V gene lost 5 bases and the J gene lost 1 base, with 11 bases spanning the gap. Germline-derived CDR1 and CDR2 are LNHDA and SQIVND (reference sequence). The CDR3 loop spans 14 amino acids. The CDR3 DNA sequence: TGTGCCAGTAGTGTGGGAATCGCGAACACTGAAGCTTTCTTT. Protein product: CASSVGIANTEAFF.

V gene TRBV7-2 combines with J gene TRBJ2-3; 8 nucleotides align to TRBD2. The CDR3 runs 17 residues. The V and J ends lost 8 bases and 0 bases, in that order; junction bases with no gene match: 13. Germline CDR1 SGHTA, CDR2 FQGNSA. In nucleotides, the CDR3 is TGTGCCAGCGCCCCCTCGAGGCTAGCGGGTAGCACAGATACGCAGTATTTT. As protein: CASAPSRLAGSTDTQYF. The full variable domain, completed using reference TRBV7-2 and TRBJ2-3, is GAGVSQSPSNKVTEKGKDVELRCDPISGHTALYWYRQSLGQGLEFLIYFQGNSAPDKSGLPSDRFSAERTGGSVSTLTIQRTQQEDSAVYLCASAPSRLAGSTDTQYFGPGTRLTVL.

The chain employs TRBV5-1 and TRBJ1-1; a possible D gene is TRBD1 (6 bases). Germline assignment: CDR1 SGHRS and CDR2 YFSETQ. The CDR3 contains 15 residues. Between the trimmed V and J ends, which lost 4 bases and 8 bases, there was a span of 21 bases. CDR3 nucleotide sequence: TGCGCCAGCAGCCTCGCTCCGGACAGCCTCTCAGAAGCTTTCTTT. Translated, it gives CASSLAPDSLSEAFF.

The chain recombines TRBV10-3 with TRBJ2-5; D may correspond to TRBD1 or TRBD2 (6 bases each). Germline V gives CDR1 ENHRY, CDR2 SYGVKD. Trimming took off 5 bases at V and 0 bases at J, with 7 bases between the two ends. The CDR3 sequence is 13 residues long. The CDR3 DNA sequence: TGTGCCATCAGTAGGGGGGACCAAGAGACCCAGTACTTC. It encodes CAISRGDQETQYF.

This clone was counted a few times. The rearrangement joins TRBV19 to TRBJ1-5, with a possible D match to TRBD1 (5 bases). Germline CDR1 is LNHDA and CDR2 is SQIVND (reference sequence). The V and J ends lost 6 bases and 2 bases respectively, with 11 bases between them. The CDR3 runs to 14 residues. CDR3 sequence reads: CASSQGNGNQPQHF. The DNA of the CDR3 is TGTGCCAGTAGCCAGGGTAATGGCAATCAGCCCCAGCATTTT.

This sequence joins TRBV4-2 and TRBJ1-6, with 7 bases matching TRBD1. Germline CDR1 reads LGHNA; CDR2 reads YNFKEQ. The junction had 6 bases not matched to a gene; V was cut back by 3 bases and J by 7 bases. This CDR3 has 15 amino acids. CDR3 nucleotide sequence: TGTGCCAGCAGCCACAGGACAGGAATGAATTCACCCCTCCACTTT. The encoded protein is CASSHRTGMNSPLHF.

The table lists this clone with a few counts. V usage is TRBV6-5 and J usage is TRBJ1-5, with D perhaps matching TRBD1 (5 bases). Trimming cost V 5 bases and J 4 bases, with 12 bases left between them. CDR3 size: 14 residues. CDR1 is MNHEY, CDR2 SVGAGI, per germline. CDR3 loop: CASSPTGQNQPQHF. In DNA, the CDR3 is TGTGCCAGCAGTCCCACAGGTCAAAATCAGCCCCAGCATTTT.

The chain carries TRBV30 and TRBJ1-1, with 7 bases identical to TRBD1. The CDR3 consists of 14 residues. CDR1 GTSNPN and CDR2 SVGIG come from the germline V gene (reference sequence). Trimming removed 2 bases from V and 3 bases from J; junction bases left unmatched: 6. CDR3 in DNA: TGTGCCTGGAGTCTCCGGGACAGAGACACTGAAGCTTTCTTT. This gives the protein CAWSLRDRDTEAFF.

The CDR3 loop reads CASSPTGYEQYF. The DNA for the CDR3 is TGTGCCAGCAGCCCGACAGGGTACGAGCAGTACTTC. This chain uses TRBV7-9 with TRBJ2-7, with 7 bases that match TRBD1. The V gene end was trimmed by 5 bases and the J gene end by 4 bases; junction bases not matched to a gene: 2. The germline V gene has CDR1 SEHNR and CDR2 FQNEAQ (reference sequence). The CDR3 has 12 residues.

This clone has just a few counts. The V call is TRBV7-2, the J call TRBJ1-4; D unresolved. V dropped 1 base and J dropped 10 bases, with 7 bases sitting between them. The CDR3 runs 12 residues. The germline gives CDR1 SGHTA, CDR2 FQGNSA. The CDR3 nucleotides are TGTGCCAGCAGCTTAGTAGGCGGAAAACTGTTTTTT. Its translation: CASSLVGGKLFF.

The CDR3 DNA is TGCGCCAGCAGCGAGGACAGAACAGACAATTCACCCCTCCACTTT. This encodes CASSEDRTDNSPLHF. The genes are TRBV5-1 and TRBJ1-6, with TRBD1 as a possible D gene (6 bases). The CDR3 consists of 15 residues. The germline V and J ends were trimmed by 4 bases and 7 bases, with 15 bases remaining between them. CDR1 is SGHRS, CDR2 YFSETQ, per germline.

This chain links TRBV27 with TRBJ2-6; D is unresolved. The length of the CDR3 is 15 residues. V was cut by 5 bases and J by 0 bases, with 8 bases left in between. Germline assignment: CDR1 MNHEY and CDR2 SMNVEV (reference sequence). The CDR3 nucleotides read TGTGCCAGCAGTCCCCGCGGCTCTGGGGCCAACGTCCTGACTTTC. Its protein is CASSPRGSGANVLTF. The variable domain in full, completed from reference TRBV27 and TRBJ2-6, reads EAQVTQNPRYLITVTGKKLTVTCSQNMNHEYMSWYRQDPGLGLRQIYYSMNVEVTDKGDVPEGYKVSRKEKRNFPLILESPSPNQTSLYFCASSPRGSGANVLTFGAGSRLTVL.

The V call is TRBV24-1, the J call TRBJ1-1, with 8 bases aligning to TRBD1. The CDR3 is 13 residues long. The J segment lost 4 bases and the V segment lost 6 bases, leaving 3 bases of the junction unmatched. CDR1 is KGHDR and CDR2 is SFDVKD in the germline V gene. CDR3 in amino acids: CATSQQGGTEAFF. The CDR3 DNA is TGTGCCACCAGTCAACAGGGGGGCACTGAAGCTTTCTTT.

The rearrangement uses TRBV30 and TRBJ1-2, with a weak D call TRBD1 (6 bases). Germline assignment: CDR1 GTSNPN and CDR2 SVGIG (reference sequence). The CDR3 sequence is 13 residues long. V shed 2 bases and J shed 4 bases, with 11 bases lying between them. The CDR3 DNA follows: TGTGCCTGGAGTAGACAGGTGTTCTATGGCTACACCTTC. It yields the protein CAWSRQVFYGYTF. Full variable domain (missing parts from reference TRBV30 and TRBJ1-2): SQTIHQWPATLVQPVGSPLSLECTVEGTSNPNLYWYRQAAGRGLQLLFYSVGIGQISSEVPQNLSASRPQDRQFILSSKKLLLSDSGFYLCAWSRQVFYGYTFGSGTRLTVV.

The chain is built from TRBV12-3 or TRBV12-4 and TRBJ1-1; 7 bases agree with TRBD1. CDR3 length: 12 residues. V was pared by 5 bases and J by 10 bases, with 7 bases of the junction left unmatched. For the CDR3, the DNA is TGTGCCAGCAGTCCAGGGGGTGAGGGAGCTTTCTTT. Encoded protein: CASSPGGEGAFF.

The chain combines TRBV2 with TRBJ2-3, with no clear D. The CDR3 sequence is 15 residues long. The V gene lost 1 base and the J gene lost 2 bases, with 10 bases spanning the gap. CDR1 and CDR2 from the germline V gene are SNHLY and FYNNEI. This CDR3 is CASSEGLQNTDTQYF. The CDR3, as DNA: TGTGCCAGCAGTGAAGGTTTACAGAACACAGATACGCAGTATTTT.

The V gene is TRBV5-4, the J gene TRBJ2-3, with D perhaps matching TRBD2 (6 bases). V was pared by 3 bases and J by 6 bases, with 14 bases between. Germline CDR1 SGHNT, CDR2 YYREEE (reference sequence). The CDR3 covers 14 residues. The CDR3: CASSWWEEGDTQYF. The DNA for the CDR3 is TGTGCCAGCAGCTGGTGGGAGGAGGGTGATACGCAGTATTTT.

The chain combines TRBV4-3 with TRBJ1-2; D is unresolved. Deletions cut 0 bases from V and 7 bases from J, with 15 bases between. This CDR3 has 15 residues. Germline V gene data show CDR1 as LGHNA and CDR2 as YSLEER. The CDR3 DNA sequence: TGCGCCAGCAGCCAAGATCTAGGCAGTTTCCTTGGCTACACCTTC. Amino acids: CASSQDLGSFLGYTF.

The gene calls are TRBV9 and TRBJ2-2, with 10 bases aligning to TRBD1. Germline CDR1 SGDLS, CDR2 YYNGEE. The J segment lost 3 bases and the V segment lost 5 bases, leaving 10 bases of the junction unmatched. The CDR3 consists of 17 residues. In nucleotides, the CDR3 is TGTGCCAGCAGTTATCCCCGGGACAGGGGTTACACCGGGGAGCTGTTTTTT. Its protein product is CASSYPRDRGYTGELFF.

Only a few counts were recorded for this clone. The CDR3 DNA follows: TGTGCCAGCAGCGTTAGCGGCGCCTACAATGAGCAGTTCTTC. It encodes CASSVSGAYNEQFF. J is TRBJ2-1 and V is TRBV7-9; TRBD2 might be the D (6 bases). V shed 5 bases and J shed 2 bases, with 10 bases lying between them. Germline V lookup: CDR1 SEHNR, CDR2 FQNEAQ (reference sequence). There are 14 residues in the CDR3.

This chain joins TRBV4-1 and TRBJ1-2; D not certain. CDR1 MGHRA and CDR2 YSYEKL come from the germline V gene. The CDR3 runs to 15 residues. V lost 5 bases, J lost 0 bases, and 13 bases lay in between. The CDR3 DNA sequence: TGCGCCAGCAGCTTGTACCCCGTCGCTAACTATGGCTACACCTTC. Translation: CASSLYPVANYGYTF.

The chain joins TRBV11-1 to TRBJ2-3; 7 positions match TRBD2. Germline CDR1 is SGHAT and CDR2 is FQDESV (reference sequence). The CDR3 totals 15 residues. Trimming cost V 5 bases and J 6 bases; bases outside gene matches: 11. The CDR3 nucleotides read TGTGCCAGCAGCCCGGGGGGACTCGGGAGTGATACGCAGTATTTT. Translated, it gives CASSPGGLGSDTQYF.

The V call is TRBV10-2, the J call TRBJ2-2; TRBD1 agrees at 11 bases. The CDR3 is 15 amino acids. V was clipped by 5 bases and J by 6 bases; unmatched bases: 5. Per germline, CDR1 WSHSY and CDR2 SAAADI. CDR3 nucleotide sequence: TGCGCCAGCAGTTCCGGACAGGGGGCGTCCGGGGAGCTGTTTTTT. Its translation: CASSSGQGASGELFF.

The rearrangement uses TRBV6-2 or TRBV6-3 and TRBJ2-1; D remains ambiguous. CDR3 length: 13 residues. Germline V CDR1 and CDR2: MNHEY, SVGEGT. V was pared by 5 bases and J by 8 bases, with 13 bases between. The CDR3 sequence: CASSPVWVDEQFF. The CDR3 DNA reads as TGTGCCAGCAGTCCGGTTTGGGTGGATGAGCAGTTCTTC.

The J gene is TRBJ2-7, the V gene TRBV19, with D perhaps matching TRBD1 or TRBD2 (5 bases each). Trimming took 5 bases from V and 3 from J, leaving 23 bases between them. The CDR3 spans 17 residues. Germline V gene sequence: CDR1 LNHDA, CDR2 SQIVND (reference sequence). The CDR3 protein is CASSPRGGLSPLYEQYV. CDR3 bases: TGTGCCAGTAGTCCTAGGGGCGGACTTTCTCCCCTCTACGAGCAGTACGTC.

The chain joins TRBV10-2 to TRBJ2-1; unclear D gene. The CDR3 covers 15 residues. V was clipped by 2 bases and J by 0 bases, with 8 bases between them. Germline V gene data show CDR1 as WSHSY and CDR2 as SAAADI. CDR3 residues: CASSESVSSYNEQFF. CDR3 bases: TGCGCCAGCAGTGAGAGCGTAAGCTCCTACAATGAGCAGTTCTTC.

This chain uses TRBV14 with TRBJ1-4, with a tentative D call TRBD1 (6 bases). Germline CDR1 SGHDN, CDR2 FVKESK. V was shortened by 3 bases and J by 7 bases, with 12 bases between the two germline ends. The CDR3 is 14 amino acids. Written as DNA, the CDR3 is TGTGCCAGCAGCCACCTACAGGGTGGTGAAAAACTGTTTTTT. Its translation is CASSHLQGGEKLFF.